The 7 T cell receptor beta chains listed next were all sequenced from one sample in a study of T cells after yellow fever vaccination. TCRdb ran MiXCR on the 5' RACE reads and lists one entry per CDR3 protein. Among some 100,000 distinct CDR3 sequences listed, around 7.2% were seen once. The specimen comprised CD4+ T cells sorted from PBMCs, sampled around 45 days after the first yellow fever vaccination. These receptors all stem from a man aged 18 to 30 who received the YFV17D yellow fever vaccine.

This clonotype has just a few counts. The V call is TRBV19, the J call TRBJ2-5; 8 bases align to TRBD2. This CDR3 is 15 amino acids long. The germline CDR1 and CDR2 sequences are LNHDA and SQIVND (reference sequence). Germline trimming cut 4 bases from V and 5 bases from J; bases unmatched to any gene: 9. This chain's CDR3 is CASSTPGGVRETQYF. CDR3 DNA sequence: TGTGCCAGTAGTACCCCGGGGGGGGTCAGGGAGACCCAGTACTTC.

This clonotype was observed many times. The J gene is TRBJ2-3, the V gene TRBV3-1, with D hard to call. The length of the CDR3 is 13 residues. CDR1 and CDR2 (germline): LGHDT, YNNKEL (reference sequence). V was trimmed by 4 bases and J by 1 base, leaving 6 bases between them. CDR3 coding DNA: TGTGCCAGCAGCCGTCGGGGCACAGATACGCAGTATTTT. As protein: CASSRRGTDTQYF.

This clonotype has only a few counts. This chain links TRBV6-5 with TRBJ2-3; TRBD2 matches at 7 bases. With V trimmed by 3 bases and J by 2 bases, 8 bases remained unmatched. The length of the CDR3 is 16 residues. Germline V gene lookup returns CDR1 MNHEY and CDR2 SVGAGI. CDR3 in amino acids: CASSYMGGGNTDTQYF. The CDR3 bases are TGTGCCAGCAGTTATATGGGGGGGGGTAACACAGATACGCAGTATTTT.

The table lists this clonotype with many counts. The rearrangement links TRBV7-3 to TRBJ2-2; 9 bases map to TRBD2. V lost 4 bases, J lost 0 bases, and 6 bases stayed unmatched. Germline V gene lookup returns CDR1 SGHTA and CDR2 FQGTGA. The CDR3 has 17 residues. The CDR3 DNA reads TGTGCCAGCAGCTACAGTAGCGGGGGTACGAACACCGGGGAGCTGTTTTTT. Its translation is CASSYSSGGTNTGELFF.

In its sample, this clonotype was seen many times. The V and J genes are TRBV20-1 and TRBJ2-7, with D tentatively TRBD2 (5 bases). Germline CDR1 is DFQATT and CDR2 is SNEGSKA (reference sequence). V was clipped by 4 bases and J by 2 bases, with 21 bases between them. This CDR3 comprises 16 residues. The CDR3 DNA reads TGCAGTGCTACCGGGCCAATAACCGGGAAACCCTACGAGCAGTACTTC. Amino acids: CSATGPITGKPYEQYF.

This clonotype was found many times. This sequence joins TRBV4-3 and TRBJ2-3; D possibly corresponds to TRBD2 (6 bases). The germline V and J ends were trimmed by 0 bases and 5 bases, with 15 bases remaining between them. This CDR3 contains 16 residues. Looked up from germline, CDR1 is LGHNA and CDR2 is YSLEER. In nucleotides, the CDR3 is TGCGCCAGCAGCCAAGAGACGCGTATTAGCGGAGATACGCAGTATTTT. Translation: CASSQETRISGDTQYF.

This clonotype was seen ten or more times. This chain uses TRBV7-2 with TRBJ2-5; 8 bases are a match to TRBD1. The CDR3 extends over 15 amino acids. Germline values: CDR1 SGHTA, CDR2 FQGNSA. V shed 1 base, J shed 4 bases, and the junction held 5 bases outside the gene matches. Here the CDR3 DNA reads TGTGCCAGCAGCTTAGACAGGGGGACCGGAGAGACCCAGTACTTC. It codes for CASSLDRGTGETQYF.